The rows below give T cell receptor beta chains drawn from one sample of a study of precursors of human CD4 cytotoxic T cells. TCRdb recomputed calls from the reads with MiXCR, one row per CDR3 protein. The sample has hundreds of distinct CDR3 sequences; less than 20% are singletons. Source material: memory CD4+ T cells from blood (PBMCs). The source of these receptors is a human donor in good health. Each CDR3 is given with its conserved first and last residue. The order of the fields is V gene, D gene, J gene, clone size, CDR3 protein, CDR3 DNA. D genes are given only for firm matches. Rows may omit the clone size; those that give it use once, few, many or a size class.

V gene: TRBV10-3
D gene: TRBD1
J gene: TRBJ2-7
clone size: large
CDR3 protein: CAISDRDRGKYEQYF
CDR3 DNA: TGTGCCATCAGTGATCGCGACAGGGGGAAGTACGAGCAGTACTTC

V gene: TRBV4-1
D gene: .
J gene: TRBJ2-7
clone size: large
CDR3 protein: CASSKGLISYEQYF
CDR3 DNA: TGCGCCAGCAGTAAGGGCCTGATCTCCTACGAGCAGTACTTC

V gene: TRBV20-1
D gene: .
J gene: TRBJ2-7
clone size: .
CDR3 protein: CSARDRQLYEQYF
CDR3 DNA: TGCAGTGCTAGAGATCGACAGCTGTACGAGCAGTACTTC

V gene: TRBV7-2
D gene: TRBD1
J gene: TRBJ2-5
clone size: .
CDR3 protein: CASSFGPGQGAKTQYF
CDR3 DNA: TGTGCCAGCAGCTTTGGGCCGGGACAGGGGGCGAAGACCCAGTACTTC

V gene: TRBV10-3
D gene: TRBD1
J gene: TRBJ2-7
clone size: large
CDR3 protein: CAITPGQELYEQYF
CDR3 DNA: TGTGCCATCACCCCGGGACAGGAACTCTACGAGCAGTACTTC

V gene: TRBV5-1
D gene: .
J gene: TRBJ1-5
clone size: large
CDR3 protein: CASSTGPNQPQHF
CDR3 DNA: TGCGCCAGCAGCACGGGGCCGAATCAGCCCCAGCATTTT

V gene: TRBV6-5
D gene: TRBD2
J gene: TRBJ2-1
clone size: .
CDR3 protein: CASTPGTRQKDEQFF
CDR3 DNA: TGTGCCAGCACCCCGGGGACTAGGCAAAAGGATGAGCAGTTCTTC

V gene: TRBV9
D gene: TRBD2
J gene: TRBJ2-1
clone size: .
CDR3 protein: CASSPLAGGPWDEQFF
CDR3 DNA: TGTGCCAGCAGTCCCCTAGCGGGAGGCCCCTGGGATGAGCAGTTCTTC

V gene: TRBV6-2/TRBV6-3
D gene: TRBD2
J gene: TRBJ2-5
clone size: large
CDR3 protein: CASKYTASGRAVETQYF
CDR3 DNA: TGTGCCAGCAAGTATACCGCTAGCGGGAGGGCCGTGGAGACCCAGTACTTC

V gene: TRBV20-1
D gene: TRBD2
J gene: TRBJ2-1
clone size: few
CDR3 protein: CSASPSGGEQFF
CDR3 DNA: TGCAGTGCTAGCCCTAGCGGGGGTGAGCAGTTCTTC

V gene: TRBV3-1
D gene: .
J gene: TRBJ2-7
clone size: large
CDR3 protein: CASSQTSWREQYF
CDR3 DNA: TGTGCCAGCAGCCAAACTAGCTGGCGCGAGCAGTACTTC

V gene: TRBV5-1
D gene: TRBD2
J gene: TRBJ2-7
clone size: few
CDR3 protein: CASSLGTSDYEQYF
CDR3 DNA: TGCGCCAGCAGCTTGGGGACTAGCGACTACGAGCAGTACTTC

V gene: TRBV6-6
D gene: TRBD1
J gene: TRBJ2-5
clone size: large
CDR3 protein: CASSYGQGAETQYF
CDR3 DNA: TGTGCCAGCAGTTACGGACAGGGGGCTGAGACCCAGTACTTC

V gene: TRBV5-4
D gene: .
J gene: TRBJ2-2
clone size: .
CDR3 protein: CASRKNTERTGELFF
CDR3 DNA: TGTGCCAGCAGAAAAAATACAGAGAGGACCGGGGAGCTGTTTTTT

V gene: TRBV5-5
D gene: TRBD1
J gene: TRBJ2-7
clone size: .
CDR3 protein: CASSFSRTGGYEQYF
CDR3 DNA: TGTGCCAGCAGCTTTTCCCGGACAGGGGGCTACGAGCAGTACTTC

V gene: TRBV29-1
D gene: TRBD2
J gene: TRBJ2-1
clone size: large
CDR3 protein: CSVDTGTKEFF
CDR3 DNA: TGCAGCGTAGACACCGGGACTAAGGAGTTCTTC

V gene: TRBV7-9
D gene: .
J gene: TRBJ1-3
clone size: few
CDR3 protein: CASSLPLGRGNTIYF
CDR3 DNA: TGTGCCAGCAGTTTACCCCTTGGGCGTGGAAACACCATATATTTT

V gene: TRBV4-2
D gene: TRBD2
J gene: TRBJ2-7
clone size: few
CDR3 protein: CASSQTLAGYEQYF
CDR3 DNA: TGTGCCAGCAGCCAAACACTAGCGGGCTACGAGCAGTACTTC

V gene: TRBV12-3/TRBV12-4
D gene: .
J gene: TRBJ2-2
clone size: large
CDR3 protein: CASANTGELFF
CDR3 DNA: TGTGCCAGCGCGAACACCGGGGAGCTGTTTTTT

V gene: TRBV28
D gene: TRBD1
J gene: TRBJ1-2
clone size: large
CDR3 protein: CASSPPDREYYGYTF
CDR3 DNA: TGTGCCAGCAGTCCTCCGGACAGGGAATACTATGGCTACACCTTC

V gene: TRBV14
D gene: TRBD1
J gene: TRBJ1-2
clone size: few
CDR3 protein: CASSRDRGNYGYTF
CDR3 DNA: TGTGCCAGCAGTCGGGACAGGGGCAACTATGGCTACACCTTC

V gene: TRBV27
D gene: .
J gene: TRBJ1-3
clone size: few
CDR3 protein: CASSSPGRAGNTIYF
CDR3 DNA: TGTGCCAGCAGTTCCCCCGGCAGGGCTGGAAACACCATATATTTT

V gene: TRBV7-6
D gene: .
J gene: TRBJ1-4
clone size: few
CDR3 protein: CASSLAAGSEKLFF
CDR3 DNA: TGTGCCAGCAGCTTAGCGGCAGGGTCGGAAAAACTGTTTTTT

V gene: TRBV20-1
D gene: .
J gene: TRBJ1-4
clone size: large
CDR3 protein: CSASDLPTSNEKLFF
CDR3 DNA: TGCAGTGCTAGCGATCTGCCAACCAGTAATGAAAAACTGTTTTTT

V gene: TRBV24-1
D gene: TRBD2
J gene: TRBJ2-3
clone size: .
CDR3 protein: CATSDNGRAGDTQYF
CDR3 DNA: TGTGCCACCAGTGATAACGGGAGGGCGGGAGATACGCAGTATTTT

V gene: TRBV5-6
D gene: .
J gene: TRBJ1-1
clone size: few
CDR3 protein: CASSLFGAEAFF
CDR3 DNA: TGTGCCAGCAGCTTGTTTGGCGCTGAAGCTTTCTTT